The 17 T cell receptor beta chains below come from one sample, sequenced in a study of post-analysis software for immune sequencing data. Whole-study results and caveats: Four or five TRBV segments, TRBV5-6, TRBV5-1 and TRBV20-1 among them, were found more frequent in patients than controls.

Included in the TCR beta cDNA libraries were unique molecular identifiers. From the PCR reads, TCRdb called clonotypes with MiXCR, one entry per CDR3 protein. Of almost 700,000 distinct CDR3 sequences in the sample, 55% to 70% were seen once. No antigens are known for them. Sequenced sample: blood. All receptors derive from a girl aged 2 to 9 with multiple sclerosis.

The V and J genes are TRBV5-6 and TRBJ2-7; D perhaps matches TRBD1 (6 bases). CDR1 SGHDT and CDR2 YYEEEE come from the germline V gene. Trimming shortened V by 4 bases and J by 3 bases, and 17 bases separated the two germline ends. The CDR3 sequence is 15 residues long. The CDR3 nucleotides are TGTGCCAGCAGCAAGGTAGGCAGGGGAGACTACGAGCAGTACTTC. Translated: CASSKVGRGDYEQYF.

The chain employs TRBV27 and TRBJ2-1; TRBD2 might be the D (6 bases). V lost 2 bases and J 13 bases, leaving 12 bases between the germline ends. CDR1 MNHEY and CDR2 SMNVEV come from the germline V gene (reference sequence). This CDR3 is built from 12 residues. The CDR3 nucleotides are TGTGCCAGCAGTTTAGGCGGGACCCCCCAGTTCTTC. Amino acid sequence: CASSLGGTPQFF.

CDR3 DNA: TGCGCCAGCAGCCAAGATGGAGGAGCTAGCGGGATCTCGAGAAGCACAGATACGCAGTATTTT. Translation: CASSQDGGASGISRSTDTQYF. V gene TRBV4-1 combines with J gene TRBJ2-3, with TRBD2 identical over 9 bases. The CDR3 consists of 21 residues. Germline trimming cut 0 bases from V and 0 bases from J; bases unmatched to any gene: 16. Germline V gives CDR1 MGHRA, CDR2 YSYEKL.

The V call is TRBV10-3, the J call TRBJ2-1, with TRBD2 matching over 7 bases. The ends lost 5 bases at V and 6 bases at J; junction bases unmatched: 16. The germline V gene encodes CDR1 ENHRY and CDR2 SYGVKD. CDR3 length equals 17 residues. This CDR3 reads CAISRAGVRQQSNEQFF. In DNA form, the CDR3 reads TGTGCCATCAGTCGGGCGGGGGTCAGACAACAGAGCAATGAGCAGTTCTTC.

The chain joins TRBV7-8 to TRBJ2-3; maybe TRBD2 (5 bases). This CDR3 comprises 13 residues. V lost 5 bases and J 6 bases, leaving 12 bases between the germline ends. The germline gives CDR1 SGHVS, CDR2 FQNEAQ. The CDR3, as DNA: TGTGCCAGCAGCCCTAGCACCCATGATACGCAGTATTTT. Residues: CASSPSTHDTQYF.

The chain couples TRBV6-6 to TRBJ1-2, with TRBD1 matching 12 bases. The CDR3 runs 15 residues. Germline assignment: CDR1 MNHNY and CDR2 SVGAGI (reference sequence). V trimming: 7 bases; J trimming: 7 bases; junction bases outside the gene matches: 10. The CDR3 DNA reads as TGTGCCAGCATTTCTCCGGGACAGGGGGCCGGTGGCTACACCTTC. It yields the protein CASISPGQGAGGYTF.

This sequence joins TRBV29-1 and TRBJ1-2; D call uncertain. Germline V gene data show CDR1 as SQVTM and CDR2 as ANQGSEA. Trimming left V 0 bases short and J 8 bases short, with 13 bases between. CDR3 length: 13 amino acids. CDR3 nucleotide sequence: TGCAGCGTTGAAGATATAGGAGTCTTCGGCTACACCTTC. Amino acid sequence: CSVEDIGVFGYTF.

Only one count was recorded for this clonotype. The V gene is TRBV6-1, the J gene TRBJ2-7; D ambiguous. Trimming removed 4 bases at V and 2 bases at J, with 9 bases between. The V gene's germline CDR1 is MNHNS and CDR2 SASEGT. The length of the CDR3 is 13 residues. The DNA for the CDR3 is TGTGCCAGCAGTGTGACGGCGACCTACGAGCAGTACTTC. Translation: CASSVTATYEQYF.

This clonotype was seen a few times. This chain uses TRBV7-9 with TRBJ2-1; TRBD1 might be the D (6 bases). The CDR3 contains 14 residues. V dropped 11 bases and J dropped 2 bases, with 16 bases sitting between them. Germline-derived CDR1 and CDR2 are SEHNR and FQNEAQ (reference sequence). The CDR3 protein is CALGEGTTYNEQFF. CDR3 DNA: TGTGCCCTTGGGGAAGGGACAACCTACAATGAGCAGTTCTTC.

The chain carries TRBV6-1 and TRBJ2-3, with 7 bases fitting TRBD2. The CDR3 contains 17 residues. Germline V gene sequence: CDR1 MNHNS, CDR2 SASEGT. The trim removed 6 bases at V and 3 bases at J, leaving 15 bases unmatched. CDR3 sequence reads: CASSRQSGGGRTDTQYF. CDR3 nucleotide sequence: TGTGCCAGCAGCCGCCAGTCGGGCGGGGGAAGGACAGATACGCAGTATTTT.

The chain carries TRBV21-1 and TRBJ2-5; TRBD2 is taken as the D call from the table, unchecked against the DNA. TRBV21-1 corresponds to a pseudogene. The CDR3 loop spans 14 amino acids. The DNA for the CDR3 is TGTGCCACCAGAGACAGGGGTGGACTACGGGAGCAGTACTTC. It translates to CATRDRGGLREQYF.

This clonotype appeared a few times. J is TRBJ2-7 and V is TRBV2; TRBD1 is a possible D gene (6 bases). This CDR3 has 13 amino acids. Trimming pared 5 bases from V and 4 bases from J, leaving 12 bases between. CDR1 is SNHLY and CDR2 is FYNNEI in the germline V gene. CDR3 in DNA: TGTGCCAGCAGTCCCCCAGGGGAGTACGAGCAGTACTTC. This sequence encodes CASSPPGEYEQYF. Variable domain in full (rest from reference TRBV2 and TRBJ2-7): EPEVTQTPSHQVTQMGQEVILRCVPISNHLYFYWYRQILGQKVEFLVSFYNNEISEKSEIFDDQFSVERPDGSNFTLKIRSTKLEDSAMYFCASSPPGEYEQYFGPGTRLTVT.

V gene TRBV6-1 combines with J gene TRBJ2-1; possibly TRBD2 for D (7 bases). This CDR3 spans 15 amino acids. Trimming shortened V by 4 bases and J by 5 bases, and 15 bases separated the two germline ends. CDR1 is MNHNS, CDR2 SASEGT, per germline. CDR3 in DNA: TGTGCCAGCAGTGCCCAGGCGGGGGCAAACAATGAGCAGTTCTTC. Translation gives CASSAQAGANNEQFF.

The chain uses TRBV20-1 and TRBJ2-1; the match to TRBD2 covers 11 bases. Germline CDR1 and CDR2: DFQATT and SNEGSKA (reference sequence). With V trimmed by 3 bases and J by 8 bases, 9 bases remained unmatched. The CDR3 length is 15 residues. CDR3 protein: CSASHTSGSVDEQFF. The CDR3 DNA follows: TGCAGTGCTAGCCACACTAGCGGGAGCGTGGATGAGCAGTTCTTC.

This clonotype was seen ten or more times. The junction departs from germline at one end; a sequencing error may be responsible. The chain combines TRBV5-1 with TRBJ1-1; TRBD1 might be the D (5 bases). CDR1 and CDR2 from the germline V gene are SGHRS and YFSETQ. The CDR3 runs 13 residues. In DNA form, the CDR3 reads TGTGCCAGCAGCTTACAAGGGGACACTGAAGCTTTCTTT. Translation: CASSLQGDTEAFF.

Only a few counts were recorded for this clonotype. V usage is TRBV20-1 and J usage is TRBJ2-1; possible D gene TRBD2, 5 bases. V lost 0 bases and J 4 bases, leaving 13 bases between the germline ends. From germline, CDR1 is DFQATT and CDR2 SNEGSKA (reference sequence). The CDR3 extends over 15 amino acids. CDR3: CSAREAGLLYNEQFF. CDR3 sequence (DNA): TGCAGTGCTAGAGAGGCAGGACTTCTTTACAATGAGCAGTTCTTC.

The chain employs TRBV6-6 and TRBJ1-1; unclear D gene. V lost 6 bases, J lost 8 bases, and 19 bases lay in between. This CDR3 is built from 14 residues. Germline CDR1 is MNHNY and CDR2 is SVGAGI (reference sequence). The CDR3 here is CASSPEWGAPEAFF. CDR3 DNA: TGTGCCAGCAGCCCCGAATGGGGAGCTCCCGAAGCTTTCTTT.